The clone carrying this T cell receptor beta chain was detected only a few times. This CDR3 has 13 residues. Looked up from germline, CDR1 is MNHEY and CDR2 is SMNVEV (reference sequence). Trimming took 4 bases from V and 6 from J; bases not matched to a gene: 5. This record belongs to a study of blood T cell repertoires in COVID-19. Data came from immunoSEQ multiplex PCR; TCRdb stores just in-frame clones and leaves some out. Found here are about 72,000 clones, 90% of them singletons; the top ten hold roughly 10%. The sequence was collected from a human donor in a cohort sampled during active COVID-19. V gene TRBV27 combines with J gene TRBJ2-7, with 8 bases that match TRBD1. Material: peripheral blood. The chain's CDR3 is CASSYARGREQYF. The CDR3 DNA follows: TGTGCCAGCAGTTACGCCAGGGGGCGCGAGCAGTACTTC.